This T cell receptor (beta chain) stems from a study of blood T cell repertoires in COVID-19. As for the study in general: Acute and convalescent COVID-19 specimens originated in the United States, Italy and Spain. Nucleic acid was either cDNA or gDNA, and it came from T cells, B-cell-depleted T cells, or PBMCs.

The ends lost 5 bases at V and 7 bases at J; junction bases unmatched: 3. Germline V gives CDR1 LNHDA, CDR2 SQIVND (reference sequence). The CDR3 sequence is 14 residues long. Sequenced by immunoSEQ multiplex PCR; TCRdb stores in-frame clones only, minus some. The sample carries around 39,000 clones, 75% to 90% recorded once. The receptor's source is a woman between 65 and 79 years old with acute or convalescent COVID-19. J is TRBJ1-6 and V is TRBV19; 9 bases match TRBD1. The source material was peripheral blood. The CDR3 DNA follows: TGTGCCAGTAGTTCCGGACAGGGGAATTCACCCCTCCACTTT. Protein product: CASSSGQGNSPLHF.